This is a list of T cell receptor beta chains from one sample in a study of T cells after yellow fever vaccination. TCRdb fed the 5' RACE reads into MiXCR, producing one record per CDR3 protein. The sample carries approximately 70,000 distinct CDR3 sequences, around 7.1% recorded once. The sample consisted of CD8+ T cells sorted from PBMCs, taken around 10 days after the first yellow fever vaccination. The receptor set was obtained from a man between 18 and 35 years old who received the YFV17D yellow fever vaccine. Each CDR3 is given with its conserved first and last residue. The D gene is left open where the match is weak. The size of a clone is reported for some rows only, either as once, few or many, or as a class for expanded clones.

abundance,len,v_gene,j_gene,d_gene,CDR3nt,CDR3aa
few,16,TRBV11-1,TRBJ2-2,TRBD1,TGTGCCAGCAGCTTACCCCCTGGGACAGCCACCGGGGAGCTGTTTTTT,CASSLPPGTATGELFF
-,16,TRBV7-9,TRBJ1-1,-,TGTGCCAGCAGCCCGGGGTCTTTGGGGGTGAACACTGAAGCTTTCTTT,CASSPGSLGVNTEAFF
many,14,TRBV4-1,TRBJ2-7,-,TGCGCCAGCAGCCAAGACAGGGAGCCCTACGAGCAGTACTTC,CASSQDREPYEQYF
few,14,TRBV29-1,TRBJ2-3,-,TGCAGCGTTGAGGGGGAGCTTAGCACAGATACGCAGTATTTT,CSVEGELSTDTQYF
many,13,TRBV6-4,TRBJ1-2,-,TGTGCCAGCAGTGGTCGGGAGGGGGAAGGCTACACCTTC,CASSGREGEGYTF
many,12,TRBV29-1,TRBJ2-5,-,TGCAGCGCACAGGGAGATGGGGAGACCCAGTACTTC,CSAQGDGETQYF
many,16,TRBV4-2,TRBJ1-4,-,TGTGCCAGCAGCCAAGGGCACCCCCGCCCTAATGAAAAACTGTTTTTT,CASSQGHPRPNEKLFF
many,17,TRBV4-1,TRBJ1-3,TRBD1,TGCGCCAGCAGCCGAGCAGGACAGGCGCCATCTGGAAACACCATATATTTT,CASSRAGQAPSGNTIYF
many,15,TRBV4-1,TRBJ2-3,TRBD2,TGCGCCAGCAGCCAACCTCAGCGGGGAGGGGATACGCAGTATTTT,CASSQPQRGGDTQYF
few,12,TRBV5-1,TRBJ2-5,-,TGCGCCAGCAGCGAGGGAATGGAGACCCAGTACTTC,CASSEGMETQYF
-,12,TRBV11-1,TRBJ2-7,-,TGTGCCAGCAGGTTGGGGGGTTACGAGCAGTACTTC,CASRLGGYEQYF
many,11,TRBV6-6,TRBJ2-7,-,TGTGCCAGCAGTCCCTCCTACGAGCAGTACTTC,CASSPSYEQYF
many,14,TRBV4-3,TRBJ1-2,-,TGCGCCAGCAGCCCCCCGGCAAGCGGCTATGGCTACACCTTC,CASSPPASGYGYTF
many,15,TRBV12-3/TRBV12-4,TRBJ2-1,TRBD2,TGTGCCAGCAGTGGACCAAGGGGAGGGGAGAATGAGCAGTTCTTC,CASSGPRGGENEQFF
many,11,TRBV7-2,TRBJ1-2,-,TGTGCCAGCAGACGTCCAGATGGCTACACCTTC,CASRRPDGYTF
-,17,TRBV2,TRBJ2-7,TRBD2,TGTGCCAGCGACCTCCAGGGACTAGCGGGGCGCTCCTACGAGCAGTACTTC,CASDLQGLAGRSYEQYF
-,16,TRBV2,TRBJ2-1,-,TGTGCCAGCACCCCACGGGGGGCGGCTGACACCAATGAGCAGTTCTTC,CASTPRGAADTNEQFF
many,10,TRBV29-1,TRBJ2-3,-,TGCAGCGTGGTCACAGATACGCAGTATTTT,CSVVTDTQYF
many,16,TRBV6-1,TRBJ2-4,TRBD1,TGTGCCAGCTGTCTGTCCCAACAGGGGACCAAAAACATTCAGTACTTC,CASCLSQQGTKNIQYF
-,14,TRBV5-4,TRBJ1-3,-,TGTGCCAGCAGCCTGGGGCGGTCTGGAAACACCATATATTTT,CASSLGRSGNTIYF
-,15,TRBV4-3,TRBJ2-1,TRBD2,TGCGCCAGCAGCCAAGATGGCCTAGCGGGGGGTGAGCAGTTCTTC,CASSQDGLAGGEQFF
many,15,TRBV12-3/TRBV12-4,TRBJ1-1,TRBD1,TGTGCCAGCAGTTCCCCCAGACAGGGGGGGTATGAAGCTTTCTTT,CASSSPRQGGYEAFF
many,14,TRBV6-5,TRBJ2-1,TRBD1,TGTGCCAGCACTCCCGGGGGGACAGGGCATGAGCAGTTCTTC,CASTPGGTGHEQFF
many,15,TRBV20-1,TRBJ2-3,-,TGCAGTGCGACCTGGGGAGGGGGCCACGCAGATACGCAGTATTTT,CSATWGGGHADTQYF
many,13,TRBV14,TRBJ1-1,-,TGTGCCAGCAGCCAAGATCAGAACACTGAAGCTTTCTTT,CASSQDQNTEAFF
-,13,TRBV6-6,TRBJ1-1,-,TGTGCCAGCAGTTACCCAAGGCCAGTGGAAGCTTTCTTT,CASSYPRPVEAFF
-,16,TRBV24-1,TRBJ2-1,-,TGTGCCACCAGTGATTTGTCGGGGCCAAGGCCCAATGAGCAGTTCTTC,CATSDLSGPRPNEQFF
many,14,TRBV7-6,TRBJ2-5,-,TGTGCCAGCAGCTTCTCCGGCGCTCGGGAGACCCAGTACTTC,CASSFSGARETQYF
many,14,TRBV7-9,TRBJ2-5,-,TGTGCCAGCAGCCCCGGACTACTCGTGGAGACCCAGTACTTC,CASSPGLLVETQYF
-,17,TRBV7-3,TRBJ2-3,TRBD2,TGTGCCAGCAGCCCGAAGGTTAGCGGGGGGGCCAAAGATACGCAGTATTTT,CASSPKVSGGAKDTQYF
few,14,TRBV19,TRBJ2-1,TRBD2,TGTGCCAGTAGTATATCAGGGAGGGTCAATGAGCAGTTCTTC,CASSISGRVNEQFF